The 32 T cell receptor beta chains listed next were all sequenced from one sample in a study of response to subunit inactivated influenza vaccine. Each CDR3 protein gets one entry after TCRdb re-called the RT-PCR reads with MiXCR. This sample has 650,000 to 800,000 distinct CDR3 sequences, with approximately 17% found just once. The sequencing here drew on PBMCs from blood, taken less than 6 days after vaccination. The origin of the receptors is a man between 50 and 59 years old who received an inactivated influenza vaccine.

V is TRBV10-3 and J is TRBJ1-5; no firm D call. The length of the CDR3 is 13 residues. Trimming left V 9 bases short and J 1 base short, with 10 bases between. CDR1 is ENHRY, CDR2 SYGVKD, per germline. The CDR3 protein is CAIKDGSNQPQHF. As DNA, the CDR3 is TGTGCCATTAAGGACGGAAGCAATCAGCCCCAGCATTTT.

This sequence joins TRBV6-5 and TRBJ1-1; D is possibly TRBD1 (5 bases). Deletions cut 2 bases from V and 3 bases from J, with 16 bases between. The CDR3 has 16 residues. The germline V gene encodes CDR1 MNHEY and CDR2 SVGAGI. CDR3 sequence (DNA): TGTGCCAGCAGTTACATTCAGGCAGGGAAGGACACTGAAGCTTTCTTT. Translation: CASSYIQAGKDTEAFF.

This clonotype appeared a few times. This chain links TRBV7-9 with TRBJ1-3; D not certain. The CDR3 spans 15 residues. Germline lookup yields CDR1 SEHNR and CDR2 FQNEAQ (reference sequence). The V and J ends lost 2 bases and 4 bases respectively, with 12 bases between them. CDR3 amino acids: CASSLTGSYGNTIYF. The CDR3 bases are TGTGCCAGCAGCTTAACGGGGTCGTACGGAAACACCATATATTTT.

This chain joins TRBV7-2 and TRBJ1-3, with D maybe TRBD1 (5 bases). The CDR3 consists of 16 residues. Trimming stripped 1 base from V and 7 bases from J, with 17 bases between. Germline V gene data show CDR1 as SGHTA and CDR2 as FQGNSA. This CDR3 is CASSLEFQVRGNTIYF. The CDR3 bases are TGTGCCAGCAGCTTAGAGTTTCAGGTCCGGGGGAACACCATATATTTT. Variable domain in full (rest from reference TRBV7-2 and TRBJ1-3): GAGVSQSPSNKVTEKGKDVELRCDPISGHTALYWYRQSLGQGLEFLIYFQGNSAPDKSGLPSDRFSAERTGGSVSTLTIQRTQQEDSAVYLCASSLEFQVRGNTIYFGEGSWLTVV.

The chain uses TRBV20-1 and TRBJ2-1; tentatively, D is TRBD2 (7 bases). Germline assignment: CDR1 DFQATT and CDR2 SNEGSKA (reference sequence). This CDR3 spans 18 amino acids. Trimming left V 1 base short and J 1 base short, with 20 bases between. The CDR3 sequence is CSARGGIQAGASYNEQFF. Written as DNA, the CDR3 is TGCAGTGCTAGAGGTGGAATTCAGGCGGGGGCTTCCTACAATGAGCAGTTCTTC.

The rearrangement joins TRBV30 to TRBJ2-1, with TRBD2 matching over 9 bases. Per germline, CDR1 GTSNPN and CDR2 SVGIG (reference sequence). With 2 bases clipped from V and 4 bases from J, the junction kept 3 bases outside the gene matches. The CDR3 is 14 residues long. CDR3 sequence: CAWSQAGGYNEQFF. In nucleotides, the CDR3 is TGTGCCTGGAGTCAGGCGGGAGGGTACAATGAGCAGTTCTTC.

This clonotype was seen only a few times. The V gene is TRBV7-2, the J gene TRBJ2-5; 7 nucleotides agree with TRBD1. This CDR3 spans 13 amino acids. Germline V CDR1 and CDR2: SGHTA, FQGNSA. V shed 5 bases, J shed 4 bases, and the junction held 4 bases outside the gene matches. The CDR3 DNA sequence: TGTGCCAGCAGCCACGGGACAGCAGAGACCCAGTACTTC. Protein product: CASSHGTAETQYF. The full variable domain, in which reference TRBV7-2 and TRBJ2-5 provide the parts outside the CDR3, is GAGVSQSPSNKVTEKGKDVELRCDPISGHTALYWYRQSLGQGLEFLIYFQGNSAPDKSGLPSDRFSAERTGGSVSTLTIQRTQQEDSAVYLCASSHGTAETQYFGPGTRLLVL.

The rearrangement links TRBV4-3 to TRBJ2-5; D is undetermined. V was cut by 2 bases and J by 5 bases, with 9 bases left in between. The CDR3 length is 13 residues. Germline CDR1 is LGHNA and CDR2 is YSLEER. DNA of the CDR3: TGCGCCAGCAGCCAATTCACCTCTGAGACCCAGTACTTC. The encoded protein is CASSQFTSETQYF.

The table lists this clonotype with a few counts. V usage is TRBV11-1 and J usage is TRBJ2-1; D is perhaps TRBD1 (7 bases). Germline V gene lookup returns CDR1 SGHAT and CDR2 FQDESV (reference sequence). V was pared by 1 base and J by 2 bases, with 15 bases between. This CDR3 spans 17 amino acids. This CDR3 reads CASSLGTGDSPYNEQFF. DNA for the CDR3: TGTGCCAGCAGCTTAGGGACGGGGGACAGTCCCTACAATGAGCAGTTCTTC.

In its sample, this clonotype was seen many times. The CDR3 loop reads CASSPEAGGRFDEQFF. In DNA, the CDR3 is TGTGCCAGCAGCCCAGAGGCGGGGGGGCGCTTCGATGAGCAGTTCTTC. V usage is TRBV7-2 and J usage is TRBJ2-1, with 9 bases fitting TRBD2. Germline V gene sequence: CDR1 SGHTA, CDR2 FQGNSA. V lost 5 bases to trimming and J lost 8 bases; unmatched junction nucleotides: 13. This CDR3 has 16 amino acids.

This clonotype was seen at least ten times. The chain uses TRBV5-1 and TRBJ2-1, with no clear D. V lost 3 bases and J 5 bases, leaving 15 bases between the germline ends. The CDR3 consists of 15 residues. Germline V gene lookup returns CDR1 SGHRS and CDR2 YFSETQ. The DNA for the CDR3 is TGCGCCAGCAGCTGGGCCCCAGGAACCAACAATGAGCAGTTCTTC. This translates into CASSWAPGTNNEQFF.

This clonotype was recorded at least ten times. The gene calls are TRBV20-1 and TRBJ2-3, with D perhaps TRBD2 (6 bases). The V end was cut by 5 bases, the J end by 2 bases, with 17 bases between. Germline values: CDR1 DFQATT, CDR2 SNEGSKA (reference sequence). CDR3 length equals 15 residues. The CDR3 protein is CSARDGGVPTDTQYF. The CDR3 DNA reads TGCAGTGCTCGGGACGGAGGGGTCCCCACAGATACGCAGTATTTT.

The V gene is TRBV28, the J gene TRBJ1-6; D ambiguous. CDR3 length equals 14 residues. The germline V gene has CDR1 MDHEN and CDR2 SYDVKM. Trimming removed 6 bases from V and 9 bases from J, with 15 bases in between. The CDR3 DNA follows: TGTGCCAGCAGCCTACAGAACAAGGTTTCACCCCTCCACTTT. Its translation: CASSLQNKVSPLHF.

This clonotype was seen more than once but under ten times. This sequence joins TRBV12-3 or TRBV12-4 and TRBJ2-3; 8 bases are shared with TRBD2. V shed 5 bases and J 3 bases; nucleotides not matched to a gene: 7. The CDR3 contains 15 residues. The CDR3 loop reads CASSPALADTDTQYF. For the CDR3, the DNA is TGTGCCAGCAGTCCGGCACTAGCGGATACAGATACGCAGTATTTT.

The chain recombines TRBV5-5 with TRBJ2-5; possibly TRBD1 or TRBD2 for D (5 bases each). The CDR3 is made up of 13 amino acids. Trimming left V 2 bases short and J 5 bases short, with 10 bases between. CDR1 SGHKS and CDR2 YYEKEE come from the germline V gene (reference sequence). The CDR3 loop reads CASSFGWGETQYF. CDR3 in DNA: TGTGCCAGCAGCTTTGGATGGGGGGAGACCCAGTACTTC.

The table lists this clonotype with a few counts. The rearrangement joins TRBV4-1 to TRBJ2-3, with a tentative D call TRBD2 (5 bases). The CDR3 has 13 amino acids. Trimming took off 0 bases at V and 8 bases at J, with 9 bases between the two ends. Germline CDR1 is MGHRA and CDR2 is YSYEKL. CDR3 amino acids: CASSQETIGTQYF. Here the CDR3 DNA reads TGCGCCAGCAGCCAAGAGACTATCGGTACGCAGTATTTT.

This clonotype was observed a handful of times. The V call is TRBV28, the J call TRBJ2-5, with unresolved D. With 7 bases removed from V and 0 bases from J, the gap between germline ends came to 18 bases. The germline gives CDR1 MDHEN, CDR2 SYDVKM. The CDR3 has 16 residues. The DNA for the CDR3 is TGTGCCAGCACCTCTTTTTGGGCACCGTACCAAGAGACCCAGTACTTC. Its protein is CASTSFWAPYQETQYF.

J is TRBJ1-3 and V is TRBV29-1, with TRBD1 matching over 7 bases. Trimming took 0 bases from V and 4 from J; bases not matched to a gene: 9. The CDR3 loop spans 16 amino acids. Germline V gene sequence: CDR1 SQVTM, CDR2 ANQGSEA. Written as DNA, the CDR3 is TGCAGCGTTGAAGATTTCCGGGACAGCTTCGGAAACACCATATATTTT. It is translated as CSVEDFRDSFGNTIYF.

The chain links TRBV9 to TRBJ1-4; 12 positions agree with TRBD1. The CDR3 sequence is 17 residues long. CDR1 SGDLS and CDR2 YYNGEE come from the germline V gene. The V and J ends lost 3 bases and 9 bases, in that order; junction bases with no gene match: 12. In DNA, the CDR3 is TGTGCCAGCAGCGCCACTGGGACCGGGACAGGGGGCAAAAAACTGTTTTTT. Translated: CASSATGTGTGGKKLFF.

A remark on this clonotype: A much larger clone differs from this one at a single base, so this may be a read error. The chain recombines TRBV20-1 with TRBJ2-3, with a tentative D call TRBD2 (6 bases). Germline V lookup: CDR1 DFQATT, CDR2 SNEGSKA (reference sequence). CDR3 length equals 13 residues. Trimming cost V 6 bases and J 3 bases, with 13 bases left between them. The CDR3 nucleotides are TGCAGTGCGTTAGCGGCAGTGACAGATACGCAGTATTTT. Protein sequence: CSALAAVTDTQYF.

This clonotype was seen more than once but under ten times. The rearrangement links TRBV9 to TRBJ2-2; 10 bases agree with TRBD2. CDR3 length equals 18 residues. The V gene's germline CDR1 is SGDLS and CDR2 YYNGEE. Losses at the gene ends were 3 bases for V and 5 bases for J; bases not matched to a gene: 13. The CDR3 loop is CASSGWWEREGRTGELFF. CDR3 sequence (DNA): TGTGCCAGCAGCGGATGGTGGGAGCGGGAGGGCCGGACCGGGGAGCTGTTTTTT.

This clonotype was seen more than once but under ten times. The rearrangement joins TRBV12-3 or TRBV12-4 to TRBJ1-1, with 7 bases lining up with TRBD1. This CDR3 is 13 amino acids long. J lost 9 bases, V lost 7 bases, and 11 bases had no gene match. The chain's CDR3 is CASNSRQGVKAFF. DNA for the CDR3: TGTGCCAGCAACTCCCGACAGGGCGTGAAAGCTTTCTTT.

This clonotype showed up just a few times. J is TRBJ2-2 and V is TRBV27; 11 bases are shared with TRBD2. CDR3 length: 16 residues. CDR1 and CDR2 (germline): MNHEY, SMNVEV (reference sequence). J lost 6 bases, V lost 8 bases, and 11 bases had no gene match. The CDR3 sequence: CASQGATSGTAGELFF. The CDR3 nucleotides read TGTGCCAGCCAGGGGGCGACTAGCGGGACTGCCGGGGAGCTGTTTTTT.

J is TRBJ1-4 and V is TRBV7-9; D gene unclear. The germline V gene encodes CDR1 SEHNR and CDR2 FQNEAQ (reference sequence). Trimming pared 0 bases from V and 3 bases from J, leaving 5 bases between. The CDR3 extends over 14 amino acids. The CDR3 region is CASSLASANEKLFF. DNA for the CDR3: TGTGCCAGCAGCTTAGCATCGGCTAATGAAAAACTGTTTTTT.

The table lists this clonotype with a few counts. The CDR3 coding sequence is TGTGCCAGCAGCTTCCAAGCGGGGAATGAGCAGTTCTTC. Its translation: CASSFQAGNEQFF. The rearrangement uses TRBV7-9 and TRBJ2-1; 7 bases fit TRBD2. This CDR3 has 13 residues. Germline V lookup: CDR1 SEHNR, CDR2 FQNEAQ (reference sequence). Trimming took 3 bases from V and 7 from J; bases not matched to a gene: 3.

This clonotype was found a few times. This chain joins TRBV5-1 and TRBJ2-3; 13 positions agree with TRBD2. The CDR3 has 15 residues. Germline CDR1 and CDR2: SGHRS and YFSETQ. The J segment lost 9 bases and the V segment lost 7 bases, leaving 11 bases of the junction unmatched. The CDR3 protein is CASETGTSGVETQYF. The CDR3 region has the DNA TGCGCCAGCGAAACCGGGACTAGCGGGGTAGAAACGCAGTATTTT.

This clonotype was picked up a small number of times. The chain is built from TRBV29-1 and TRBJ1-2; D possibly corresponds to TRBD1 (6 bases). Trimming cost V 3 bases and J 5 bases, with 13 bases left between them. Germline V lookup: CDR1 SQVTM, CDR2 ANQGSEA. The CDR3 totals 13 residues. CDR3 amino acids: CSVDRGARYGYTF. DNA of the CDR3: TGCAGCGTTGACAGGGGAGCTCGGTATGGCTACACCTTC.

The rearrangement joins TRBV30 to TRBJ1-2; D is ambiguous. The length of the CDR3 is 12 residues. Germline V lookup: CDR1 GTSNPN, CDR2 SVGIG (reference sequence). Between the trimmed V and J ends, which lost 2 bases and 1 base, there was a span of 5 bases. The chain's CDR3 is CAWSLHNYGYTF. The CDR3 DNA sequence: TGTGCCTGGAGTCTCCATAACTATGGCTACACCTTC.

This chain links TRBV7-8 with TRBJ2-5; 11 bases align to TRBD2. Germline CDR1 SGHVS, CDR2 FQNEAQ. V gave up 5 bases and J gave up 1 base; unmatched junction bases: 9. The CDR3 sequence is 17 residues long. The CDR3 loop reads CASSPRWLAGGQETQYF. Here the CDR3 DNA reads TGTGCCAGCAGCCCTAGGTGGCTAGCGGGGGGCCAAGAGACCCAGTACTTC.

The V gene is TRBV29-1, the J gene TRBJ1-4; unclear D gene. V gave up 5 bases and J gave up 8 bases, with 6 bases separating them. Germline CDR1 reads SQVTM; CDR2 reads ANQGSEA. The CDR3 loop spans 10 amino acids. In DNA form, the CDR3 reads TGCAGCGTTACAAGGGAAAAACTGTTTTTT. It codes for CSVTREKLFF.

The chain has TRBV29-1 and TRBJ2-1, with D possibly matching TRBD1 (6 bases). There are 12 residues in the CDR3. V was cut by 4 bases and J by 6 bases, with 10 bases left in between. Germline V gene sequence: CDR1 SQVTM, CDR2 ANQGSEA. CDR3 DNA sequence: TGCAGCGTTGTTACAGGGATCAATGAGCAGTTCTTC. It specifies CSVVTGINEQFF.

This clonotype has more than one count but fewer than ten. The rearrangement uses TRBV7-9 and TRBJ2-7, with unresolved D. The germline V gene encodes CDR1 SEHNR and CDR2 FQNEAQ (reference sequence). V dropped 5 bases and J dropped 5 bases, with 7 bases sitting between them. The CDR3 totals 11 residues. CDR3 bases: TGTGCCAGCAGCCAGCAGGACGAGCAGTACTTC. Amino acid sequence: CASSQQDEQYF. Together with reference TRBV7-9 and TRBJ2-7, the CDR3 gives the full variable domain: DTGVSQNPRHKITKRGQNVTFRCDPISEHNRLYWYRQTLGQGPEFLTYFQNEAQLEKSRLLSDRFSAERPKGSFSTLEIQRTEQGDSAMYLCASSQQDEQYFGPGTRLTVT.